This T cell receptor beta chain was sequenced during a study of CD8 T cells in ankylosing spondylitis. Whole-study findings and limits: In the blood and synovial fluid of reactive arthritis, some motif variants had been previously reported. For ankylosing spondylitis blood, a TCR beta motif of seven to nine highly homologous variants appeared characteristic.

The sample holds many counts of this clonotype. As yet, its antigen is unknown. V lost 7 bases, J lost 1 base, and 9 bases lay in between. This CDR3 region has 13 residues. MiXCR, applied by TCRdb to the 5' RACE reads, yields one record per CDR3 protein. The repertoire holds approximately 15,000 distinct CDR3 sequences, with roughly 3% as singletons. Sequenced: blood, either unsorted or a sorted T cell fraction (not recorded which). This chain joins TRBV23-1 and TRBJ2-3; D ambiguous. TRBV23-1 qualifies as an ORF whose function is uncertain. This clonotype was sampled from a male donor with ankylosing spondylitis or in good health (not recorded which). The CDR3 region is CASNRPCTDTQYF. The CDR3 DNA sequence: TGCGCCAGCAACCGCCCTTGCACAGATACGCAGTATTTT.